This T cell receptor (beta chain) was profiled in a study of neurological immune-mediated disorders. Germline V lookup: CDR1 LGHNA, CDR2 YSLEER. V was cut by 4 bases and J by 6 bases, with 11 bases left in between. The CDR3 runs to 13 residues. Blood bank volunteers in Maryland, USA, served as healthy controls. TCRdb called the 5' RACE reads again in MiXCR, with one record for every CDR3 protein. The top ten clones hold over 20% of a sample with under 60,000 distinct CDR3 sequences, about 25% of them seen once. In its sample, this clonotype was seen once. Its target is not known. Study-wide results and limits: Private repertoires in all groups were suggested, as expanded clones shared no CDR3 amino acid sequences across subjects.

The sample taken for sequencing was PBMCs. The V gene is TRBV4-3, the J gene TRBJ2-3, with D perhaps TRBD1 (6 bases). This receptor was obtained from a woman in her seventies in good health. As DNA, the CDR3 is TGCGCCAGCAGCCTACAGGGTGCGGATACGCAGTATTTT. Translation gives CASSLQGADTQYF.